The 6 T cell receptor beta chains below all came from one sample that was sequenced in a study of CD8 T cells in ankylosing spondylitis. Via MiXCR, TCRdb re-called the 5' RACE reads, giving one row per CDR3 protein. The table has about 160,000 distinct CDR3 sequences, approximately 20% seen once. The sequenced material came from blood, either unsorted or a sorted T cell fraction (not recorded which). The receptors were sampled from a male donor with ankylosing spondylitis or in good health (not recorded which).

This clonotype was seen only a few times. The rearrangement links TRBV6-6 to TRBJ2-3, with D possibly being TRBD1 or TRBD2 (6 bases each). V lost 10 bases, J lost 1 base, and 12 bases lay in between. This CDR3 region has 13 residues. From germline, CDR1 is MNHNY and CDR2 SVGAGI (reference sequence). This chain's CDR3 is CATNGGRTDTQYF. CDR3 DNA: TGTGCCACCAACGGGGGCCGCACAGATACGCAGTATTTT.

This clonotype was observed at least ten times. The V gene is TRBV20-1, the J gene TRBJ2-7, with D possibly called TRBD1 or TRBD2 (5 bases each). The CDR3 is made up of 14 amino acids. CDR1 and CDR2 (germline): DFQATT, SNEGSKA (reference sequence). Between the trimmed V and J ends, which lost 4 bases and 2 bases, there was a span of 15 bases. The CDR3 coding sequence is TGCAGTGCTACAGGGACGGAATCTGCCTACGAGCAGTACTTC. Protein product: CSATGTESAYEQYF.

This clonotype showed up just a few times. This chain uses TRBV29-1 with TRBJ2-1, with 10 bases aligning to TRBD1. The CDR3 covers 16 residues. The germline CDR1 and CDR2 sequences are SQVTM and ANQGSEA. V lost 1 base and J lost 4; bases outside the gene matches: 7. CDR3 sequence: CSVEVADRGHYNEQFF. CDR3 DNA: TGCAGCGTTGAAGTGGCTGACAGGGGGCATTACAATGAGCAGTTCTTC.

Ten or more counts support this clonotype. The chain carries TRBV12-3 or TRBV12-4 and TRBJ2-7; D possibly corresponds to TRBD2 (5 bases). This CDR3 is 13 amino acids long. The germline V and J ends were trimmed by 6 bases and 4 bases, with 13 bases remaining between them. As DNA, the CDR3 is TGTGCCAGCAGAGAGGACGGACTTTACGAGCAGTACTTC. Its protein is CASREDGLYEQYF.

This clonotype was detected many times. The chain couples TRBV6-1 to TRBJ2-7, with a possible D match to TRBD2 (5 bases). Germline CDR1 and CDR2: MNHNS and SASEGT. The CDR3 extends over 14 amino acids. V lost 6 bases and J 0 bases, leaving 12 bases between the germline ends. The CDR3 DNA is TGTGCCAGCAGAAACAACCGGGACTCCTACGAGCAGTACTTC. Translating gives CASRNNRDSYEQYF.

V gene TRBV12-3 or TRBV12-4 combines with J gene TRBJ2-5, with D possibly being TRBD2 (6 bases). V was trimmed by 0 bases and J by 4 bases, leaving 12 bases between them. This CDR3 region has 15 residues. The CDR3 bases are TGTGCCAGCAGTTTAGCGGGGGGAGGAGGAGAGACCCAGTACTTC. Translating gives CASSLAGGGGETQYF.